The 28 T cell receptor beta chains given below trace back to one sample, sequenced in a study of blood T cell repertoires in COVID-19. Assay used: immunoSEQ multiplex PCR; TCRdb lists only in-frame clones, some missing. The sample consists of 250,000 or so clones, roughly 85% of them appearing once. Material: peripheral blood. The receptors were gathered from a man in his late teens or twenties with active or convalescent COVID-19.

The chain couples TRBV7-2 to TRBJ2-5, with TRBD2 matching over 7 bases. Germline CDR1 reads SGHTA; CDR2 reads FQGNSA. V was clipped by 0 bases and J by 2 bases; unmatched bases: 3. The CDR3 consists of 15 residues. CDR3 loop: CASSLASGAQETQYF. The DNA of the CDR3 is TGTGCCAGCAGCTTAGCCAGCGGGGCACAAGAGACCCAGTACTTC.

This clone was seen once. This sequence joins TRBV28 and TRBJ2-5, with D possibly being TRBD2 (6 bases). The V and J ends lost 5 bases and 2 bases respectively, with 12 bases between them. The CDR3 covers 14 residues. Germline V gene sequence: CDR1 MDHEN, CDR2 SYDVKM. CDR3 coding DNA: TGTGCCAGCAGTACCCGAAGCGGGCAAGAGACCCAGTACTTC. Its translation is CASSTRSGQETQYF.

This clone has only one observation. This rearrangement joins TRBV29-1 to TRBJ2-3, with 10 bases matching TRBD2. The length of the CDR3 is 14 residues. Germline V gene lookup returns CDR1 SQVTM and CDR2 ANQGSEA. The junction had 6 bases not matched to a gene; V was cut back by 4 bases and J by 5 bases. DNA for the CDR3: TGCAGCGTTGCGAGCGGGAGGGTCGGAGATACGCAGTATTTT. Encoded protein: CSVASGRVGDTQYF.

In nucleotides, the CDR3 is TGCGCCAGCCGTGGGACAGAGAATGAAAAACTGTTTTTT. Encoded protein: CASRGTENEKLFF. This rearrangement joins TRBV5-1 to TRBJ1-4; TRBD1 matches 7 bases. V lost 7 bases and J lost 5; bases outside the gene matches: 5. Germline V gene data show CDR1 as SGHRS and CDR2 as YFSETQ. This CDR3 spans 13 amino acids.

The gene calls are TRBV9 and TRBJ1-1; TRBD1 aligns across 7 bases. The germline CDR1 and CDR2 sequences are SGDLS and YYNGEE. This CDR3 has 14 amino acids. Unmatched junction bases numbered 3, after V lost 0 bases and J lost 4 bases. This CDR3 reads CASSVVPGGTEAFF. For the CDR3, the DNA is TGTGCCAGCAGCGTAGTCCCAGGGGGCACTGAAGCTTTCTTT.

The CDR3 loop is CASSPLTGSRQPQHF. CDR3 DNA: TGTGCCAGCAGTCCCTTGACAGGGTCTCGTCAGCCCCAGCATTTT. The genes are TRBV28 and TRBJ1-5; TRBD1 agrees at 7 bases. V lost 5 bases, J lost 6 bases, and 10 bases stayed unmatched. CDR3 length: 15 amino acids. Germline V gene lookup returns CDR1 MDHEN and CDR2 SYDVKM.

Note on this clone: The same CDR3 is also encoded by other DNA sequences in this sample. The V gene is TRBV2, the J gene TRBJ2-5; D is undetermined. This CDR3 comprises 11 residues. The V and J ends lost 4 bases and 5 bases respectively, with 5 bases between them. Germline V gene lookup returns CDR1 SNHLY and CDR2 FYNNEI. The DNA of the CDR3 is TGTGCCAGCAGTGTACTGGAGACCCAGTACTTC. Translated, it gives CASSVLETQYF.

This chain joins TRBV5-1 and TRBJ2-3; no clear D gene. Germline loops: CDR1 SGHRS, CDR2 YFSETQ. Deletions cut 0 bases from V and 2 bases from J, with 10 bases between. The CDR3 covers 15 residues. The CDR3 DNA is TGCGCCAGCAGCTTGGCCGCGCAATCCACAGATACGCAGTATTTT. As protein: CASSLAAQSTDTQYF.

This clone came up once. The chain joins TRBV13 to TRBJ1-1; D is perhaps TRBD1 (5 bases). Per germline, CDR1 PRHDT and CDR2 FYEKMQ (reference sequence). The V end was cut by 10 bases, the J end by 6 bases, with 21 bases between. CDR3 length equals 14 residues. CDR3 DNA sequence: TGTGCCACTGTCGCATCGGGGGTCATGTCTGAAGCTTTCTTT. Encoded protein: CATVASGVMSEAFF.

This chain uses TRBV6-5 with TRBJ1-2, with TRBD1 matching 10 bases. This CDR3 comprises 15 residues. J was trimmed by 6 bases and V by 6 bases; bases with no gene match: 10. Germline V lookup: CDR1 MNHEY, CDR2 SVGAGI. CDR3 sequence reads: CASSLSWGTGDGYTF. In DNA, the CDR3 is TGTGCCAGCAGCCTCTCCTGGGGGACAGGGGATGGCTACACCTTC.

The chain recombines TRBV9 with TRBJ2-2; the match to TRBD2 covers 9 bases. Germline V lookup: CDR1 SGDLS, CDR2 YYNGEE. After removal of 5 bases from V and 5 bases from J, the junction contained 10 bases not matched to a gene. This CDR3 comprises 16 residues. For the CDR3, the DNA is TGTGCCAGCAGGCCAGGAGCGGGAGGAAGAACCGGGGAGCTGTTTTTT. Encoded protein: CASRPGAGGRTGELFF. Full variable domain (remainder filled in from reference TRBV9 and TRBJ2-2): DSGVTQTPKHLITATGQRVTLRCSPRSGDLSVYWYQQSLDQGLQFLIQYYNGEERAKGNILERFSAQQFPDLHSELNLSSLELGDSALYFCASRPGAGGRTGELFFGEGSRLTVL.

The chain links TRBV4-1 to TRBJ1-4, with 10 positions matching TRBD1. This CDR3 is 19 amino acids long. CDR1 and CDR2 (germline): MGHRA, YSYEKL. The ends lost 3 bases at V and 0 bases at J; junction bases unmatched: 10. CDR3 DNA sequence: TGCGCCAGCAGCCACGTAATCCGGGACAGGGGAACAACTAATGAAAAACTGTTTTTT. This sequence encodes CASSHVIRDRGTTNEKLFF.

The table lists this clone with a few counts. The chain joins TRBV7-2 to TRBJ2-1; weak D call: TRBD2 (6 bases). The CDR3 consists of 17 residues. The germline CDR1 and CDR2 sequences are SGHTA and FQGNSA. V dropped 0 bases and J dropped 6 bases, with 18 bases sitting between them. This CDR3 is CASSLARGGSRTNEQFF. Written as DNA, the CDR3 is TGTGCCAGCAGCTTAGCAAGGGGAGGTTCCCGGACCAATGAGCAGTTCTTC.

This chain links TRBV9 with TRBJ2-7; tentative D call: TRBD2 (6 bases). The V gene's germline CDR1 is SGDLS and CDR2 YYNGEE. V shed 4 bases and J shed 3 bases, with 17 bases lying between them. The CDR3 is 15 amino acids. CDR3 amino acids: CASSPRPDYHYEQYF. The CDR3 DNA is TGTGCCAGCAGCCCTCGGCCGGACTACCACTACGAGCAGTACTTC.

This rearrangement joins TRBV5-1 to TRBJ2-1, with D maybe TRBD1 (5 bases). Germline V gene lookup returns CDR1 SGHRS and CDR2 YFSETQ. Trimming took off 4 bases at V and 0 bases at J, with 14 bases between the two ends. The CDR3 is 16 residues long. The CDR3 bases are TGCGCCAGCAGCCCCCCCAAAGGGGACTCCTACAATGAGCAGTTCTTC. Residues: CASSPPKGDSYNEQFF.

This clone was detected once. This chain joins TRBV29-1 and TRBJ2-3; TRBD2 agrees at 11 bases. In germline, CDR1 is SQVTM, CDR2 ANQGSEA. V trimming: 4 bases; J trimming: 0 bases; junction bases outside the gene matches: 6. The CDR3 is 16 amino acids. CDR3 protein: CSVVVAGGLSTDTQYF. CDR3 coding DNA: TGCAGCGTTGTGGTAGCGGGGGGGCTAAGCACAGATACGCAGTATTTT.

The chain couples TRBV19 to TRBJ2-7, with 13 bases lining up with TRBD2. Germline assignment: CDR1 LNHDA and CDR2 SQIVND (reference sequence). Trimming at V came to 2 bases and at J to 4 bases, leaving 5 bases not matched to a gene. The CDR3 loop spans 16 amino acids. The CDR3 region is CASSIMTSGRRYEQYF. In DNA, the CDR3 is TGTGCCAGTAGTATAATGACTAGCGGGAGGCGGTACGAGCAGTACTTC.

V is TRBV10-3 and J is TRBJ2-1; 13 bases fit TRBD2. CDR1 and CDR2 (germline): ENHRY, SYGVKD. The CDR3 consists of 15 residues. The V gene end was trimmed by 6 bases and the J gene end by 6 bases; junction bases not matched to a gene: 5. The CDR3 region has the DNA TGTGCCATCAGGGGTACTAGCGGGGGGGCCAATGAGCAGTTCTTC. Amino acid sequence: CAIRGTSGGANEQFF.

The chain carries TRBV2 and TRBJ2-3, with a weak D call TRBD1 (5 bases). CDR3 size: 15 residues. V lost 6 bases to trimming and J lost 2 bases, with 15 bases between them. Per the germline V gene, CDR1 is SNHLY and CDR2 is FYNNEI. In nucleotides, the CDR3 is TGTGCCAGCAGACAGGCGCCTTTGAACACAGATACGCAGTATTTT. This codes for CASRQAPLNTDTQYF.

This clone was observed a single time. The rearrangement uses TRBV7-6 and TRBJ2-7; 13 positions match TRBD2. The CDR3 is 16 residues long. The junction had 8 bases not matched to a gene; V was cut back by 5 bases and J by 4 bases. Germline CDR1 and CDR2: SGHVS and FNYEAQ. The CDR3 DNA is TGTGCCAGCAGCCCAAGGGGGACTAGCGGGATATACGAGCAGTACTTC. Translation: CASSPRGTSGIYEQYF. Together with reference TRBV7-6 and TRBJ2-7, the CDR3 gives the full variable domain: GAGVSQSPRYKVTKRGQDVALRCDPISGHVSLYWYRQALGQGPEFLTYFNYEAQQDKSGLPNDRFSAERPEGSISTLTIQRTEQRDSAMYRCASSPRGTSGIYEQYFGPGTRLTVT.

The J gene is TRBJ1-1, the V gene TRBV5-1; perhaps TRBD1 as D (5 bases). Trimming left V 4 bases short and J 0 bases short, with 10 bases between. This CDR3 spans 14 amino acids. Germline-derived CDR1 and CDR2 are SGHRS and YFSETQ. The CDR3 region has the DNA TGCGCCAGCAGCCCCGCGGGGGTGAACACTGAAGCTTTCTTT. Translation: CASSPAGVNTEAFF.

This chain connects TRBV5-1 to TRBJ1-1; 10 bases line up with TRBD1. The germline V gene has CDR1 SGHRS and CDR2 YFSETQ. With V trimmed by 2 bases and J by 5 bases, 9 bases remained unmatched. CDR3 length: 16 residues. The CDR3 coding sequence is TGCGCCAGCAGCTTATCCGGGACAGGGGAGGGTACTGAAGCTTTCTTT. It is translated as CASSLSGTGEGTEAFF.

In DNA, the CDR3 is TGTGCCAGCAGCCGCACTACCGGGACAGATGAGCAGTTCTTC. Translated, it gives CASSRTTGTDEQFF. The chain links TRBV7-2 to TRBJ2-1; 7 positions agree with TRBD1. The CDR3 runs to 14 residues. V shed 5 bases and J 8 bases; nucleotides not matched to a gene: 9. The V gene's germline CDR1 is SGHTA and CDR2 FQGNSA.

This chain uses TRBV7-3 with TRBJ2-2; D might be TRBD2 (5 bases). Per germline, CDR1 SGHTA and CDR2 FQGTGA. This CDR3 has 13 residues. V was trimmed by 7 bases and J by 5 bases, leaving 11 bases between them. For the CDR3, the DNA is TGTGCCAGCATCCGGGATGAAACCGGGGAGCTGTTTTTT. Its translation is CASIRDETGELFF.

This chain joins TRBV28 and TRBJ1-4; D possibly corresponds to TRBD1 (6 bases). V was cut by 5 bases and J by 3 bases, with 13 bases left in between. This CDR3 contains 15 residues. In germline, CDR1 is MDHEN, CDR2 SYDVKM. The DNA for the CDR3 is TGTGCCAGCAGTACCCTTTACAGGGCTAATGAAAAACTGTTTTTT. It translates to CASSTLYRANEKLFF.

The CDR3, as DNA: TGTGCCTGGAGAGGTTTGGGGGCTGCGGCTAATGAAAAACTGTTTTTT. Its translation is CAWRGLGAAANEKLFF. The genes are TRBV30 and TRBJ1-4, with a possible D match to TRBD1 (6 bases). CDR3 length: 16 residues. The germline CDR1 and CDR2 sequences are GTSNPN and SVGIG (reference sequence). V was cut by 3 bases and J by 3 bases, with 17 bases left in between.

The J gene is TRBJ1-3, the V gene TRBV30; D may be TRBD1 (5 bases). V gave up 2 bases and J gave up 2 bases, with 13 bases separating them. This CDR3 is 15 amino acids long. Germline CDR1 reads GTSNPN; CDR2 reads SVGIG (reference sequence). The CDR3 bases are TGTGCCTGGAGTATTAGTAGGGGAACTGGAAACACCATATATTTT. It encodes CAWSISRGTGNTIYF.

The gene calls are TRBV12-3 or TRBV12-4 and TRBJ2-7; D unresolved. V was clipped by 7 bases and J by 0 bases, with 4 bases between them. The CDR3 totals 11 residues. CDR3 bases: TGTGCCAGCACCTCCTCCTACGAGCAGTACTTC. Its translation is CASTSSYEQYF.